This T cell receptor beta chain was sequenced for a study of radiation and T cells in renal cell carcinoma (dated by TCRdb to the early 2020s). Regarding the study in general: A total of 53 samples underwent TCR beta sequencing, made up of about 26 tumors and around 27 peripheral blood samples. The final blood draw took place at 4 weeks after radiation, the same time as nephrectomy. In the approximately 49 samples combined, some 4,000,000 unique CDR3 nucleotide sequences were found, encoding approximately 2,800,000 unique CDR3 amino acid sequences. General conclusions and limits of the study: Because no pretreatment tumor biopsies were available, whether clonotypes were present in the tumor at baseline could not be determined. In blood, the top tumor clonotypes increased between baseline and 2 weeks post-radiation and then shrank by 4 weeks, which suggests that tumor-resident clones expanded only transiently. Tracking of blood repertoire dynamics stopped at roughly 4 weeks after treatment, with no follow-up past that point. Effects of radiation dose or scheduling on the TCR repertoire could not be addressed with the single-armed trial design.

Explained via the paper, the time point label denotes: blood 4 weeks post-SBRT, at nephrectomy. The sample's treatment or condition, from its label and the paper: 15 Gy SBRT to primary tumor, nephrectomy 4 weeks later. The samples were obtained from a clinical trial, where primary renal cell carcinomas were treated with 15 Gy stereotactic body radiation therapy and then removed by nephrectomy 4 weeks afterward. To follow tumor-enriched clonotypes, serial peripheral blood was collected from radiation-treated patients at baseline and at 2 weeks and 4 weeks after SBRT. All patients had renal cell carcinoma with clear cell pathology. Genomic DNA for TCR sequencing was prepared using the QIAamp DNA Blood Mini Kit (Qiagen). The analyses included just those samples that passed every quality control check. With regard to this clone: Its antigen is currently not known. No much larger clone is present one base from it, and per-base qualities are unavailable.

CDR1 and CDR2 (SGHRS, YFSETQ) derive from the germline V gene. From the cysteine through the phenylalanine, the CDR3 covers 15 amino acids. Left in the record is the CDR3 DNA by itself, 45 bases read in frame from the first base. Cut back by 3 bases and 8 bases, the V and J ends lie 20 bases apart. Following the manufacturer's recommendations, the immunoSEQ kit was used to generate TCR beta libraries from genomic DNA. To prepare the libraries, a first multiplex PCR with proprietary primers was run, followed by a second PCR that added unique barcodes, and a bead cleanup was done after each round. Each sample batch included a kit-provided positive control reaction and a negative control reaction. The final libraries were assessed on an Agilent 4200 TapeStation D1000 ScreenTape, pooled by volume, and quantified by qPCR. An Illumina NextSeq500 fitted with a MidOutput 150-cycle cartridge performed the sequencing, running 156 Read1 cycles and 15 Index1 cycles with the kit's custom primers. The pooled library was loaded at approximately 1 pM, with a roughly 18% PhiX control spiked in. In the original analysis: Vendor-processed data were analyzed in R, and a clonotype was defined as all T cells sharing the same CDR3 nucleotide sequence. For clone abundance analyses, frequencies were normalized to the 10,000 most abundant clones in each sample. Public T cell clones, which averaged fewer than five per sample, were removed prior to analysis. An abundance difference of at least 32-fold between compartments was the criterion for calling clonotypes tumor-enriched or baseline blood-enriched. Clonotypes expanded or contracted between blood time points were identified with a beta-binomial differential abundance model. Tumor-blood repertoire similarity was measured with the Baroni-Urbani and Buser coefficient, and group comparisons used two-tailed Wilcoxon tests in R. The immuneACCESS repertoire file appears here via TCRdb, limited to in-frame rearrangements. These files lack a portion of the clones; in checked studies, under half of the deficit traces to unresolved V genes, and the cause of the others is not known. V and J calls and clone size follow that table, whereas D and trimming were derived from the DNA. This sample has 60,000 to 95,000 clones in its table, and less than 85% of those were observed once. The ten largest account for about 2.5% of the sample.

The clonotype originates from a woman in her sixties with renal cell carcinoma. The source material was blood, sampled from a patient whose treatment included radiotherapy and nephrectomy. This sequence uses TRBV5-1 and TRBJ1-2, and perhaps TRBD1 as D gene, on 6 matching bases. The CDR3 here reads CASSYPGAEAGGYTF. The bases read TGCGCCAGCAGCTACCCAGGGGCCGAAGCCGGGGGCTACACCTTC.